This T cell receptor beta chain originates from a study of cytomegalovirus exposure and HLA in healthy donors. It was with 60 Vbeta and 13 Jbeta primers that the PCR ran. The repertoire was sequenced with immunoSEQ multiplex PCR; TCRdb's copy has only in-frame clones and lacks some. The repertoire has approximately 200,000 clones, 70% to 80% of them found once; the top ten carry 0.22%. The sample consisted of PBMCs. This receptor was obtained from a girl aged 2 to 10 in good health and CMV-seronegative.

In DNA form, the CDR3 reads TGTGCCAGCAGCTTGCCGACGGGACAGGGGTTCACAGATACGCAGTATTTT. Protein sequence: CASSLPTGQGFTDTQYF. V is TRBV11-2 and J is TRBJ2-3, with TRBD1 matching 10 bases. The germline V gene has CDR1 SGHAT and CDR2 FQNNGV. The CDR3 is 17 residues long. The V segment lost 3 bases and the J segment 2 bases; nucleotides outside the gene matches: 8.